The source of this T cell receptor beta chain is a study of blood T cell repertoires in COVID-19. The CDR3 loop spans 14 amino acids. V was cut by 5 bases and J by 5 bases, with 15 bases left in between. Germline values: CDR1 SGHAT, CDR2 FQNNGV. Symptom resolution, clearance, or two negative PCRs marked donors in Cohort 3 as recovered. Authors' methods: Researchers report that nucleated cell counts were estimated from reference gene primer amplification. The protocol was immunoSEQ multiplex PCR, while the TCRdb copy is restricted to in-frame clones and leaves out a portion. That table is the source of V, J and clone size, and D and trimming were worked out from the DNA. The sample holds about 250,000 clones, around 91% seen once.

The receptor's source is a young woman who had recovered from COVID-19. Sequenced sample: PBMCs or T cells enriched from blood (not recorded which). This sequence joins TRBV11-2 and TRBJ1-2; possible D gene TRBD1, 6 bases. DNA for the CDR3: TGTGCCAGCAGCCTTCCAGGGGAAGGATATGGCTACACCTTC. This codes for CASSLPGEGYGYTF. The full variable domain, completed using reference TRBV11-2 and TRBJ1-2, is EAGVAQSPRYKIIEKRQSVAFWCNPISGHATLYWYQQILGQGPKLLIQFQNNGVVDDSQLPKDRFSAERLKGVDSTLKIQPAKLEDSAVYLCASSLPGEGYGYTFGSGTRLTVV.